Following are 17 T cell receptor beta chains from one sample sequenced in a study of blood T cell repertoires in COVID-19. Assay: immunoSEQ multiplex PCR; the TCRdb copy retains only in-frame clones and omits some. Here the sample spans under 250,000 clones, roughly 84% being singletons. The sample comprised peripheral blood. All receptors come from a woman between 35 and 50 years old who had recovered from COVID-19.

V is TRBV7-9 and J is TRBJ1-2; D is possibly TRBD1 (5 bases). Germline V gene data show CDR1 as SEHNR and CDR2 as FQNEAQ (reference sequence). V lost 5 bases to trimming and J lost 7 bases, with 17 bases between them. The CDR3 loop spans 14 amino acids. The CDR3 loop reads CASSPNDQGGGYTF. CDR3 DNA sequence: TGTGCCAGCAGCCCGAATGATCAGGGTGGTGGCTACACCTTC.

This clone was observed a handful of times. The CDR3 DNA reads TGCGCCAGCAGCTTGGGTGGAGGGCAAGTCTACGAGCAGTACTTC. Translated, it gives CASSLGGGQVYEQYF. The J gene is TRBJ2-7, the V gene TRBV5-1; D is perhaps TRBD2 (6 bases). The V gene's germline CDR1 is SGHRS and CDR2 YFSETQ. The ends were cut back, 0 bases at V and 3 bases at J, with 13 bases in the middle. The CDR3 is made up of 15 amino acids.

This chain uses TRBV6-5 with TRBJ1-3; D is unclear. V was clipped by 6 bases and J by 0 bases, with 6 bases between them. The CDR3 totals 13 residues. In germline, CDR1 is MNHEY, CDR2 SVGAGI. DNA for the CDR3: TGTGCCAGCAGCCAGAACTCTGGAAACACCATATATTTT. Translation: CASSQNSGNTIYF.

The rearrangement links TRBV20-1 to TRBJ2-1; maybe TRBD2 (5 bases). V dropped 4 bases and J dropped 6 bases, with 7 bases sitting between them. The CDR3 runs 11 residues. Germline assignment: CDR1 DFQATT and CDR2 SNEGSKA (reference sequence). CDR3 protein: CSAMRVNEQFF. CDR3 DNA: TGCAGTGCTATGCGGGTCAATGAGCAGTTCTTC.

The chain recombines TRBV12-3 or TRBV12-4 with TRBJ1-2; maybe TRBD1 (5 bases). This CDR3 comprises 12 residues. V shed 2 bases and J shed 8 bases, with 9 bases lying between them. The CDR3 nucleotides are TGTGCCAGCAGTTTAAGGGGATTCGGCTACACCTTC. Its protein product is CASSLRGFGYTF.

This chain connects TRBV27 to TRBJ2-1; TRBD1 aligns across 7 bases. V dropped 5 bases and J dropped 5; count of bases not matched to a gene: 3. This CDR3 spans 13 amino acids. Germline lookup yields CDR1 MNHEY and CDR2 SMNVEV (reference sequence). CDR3 nucleotides: TGTGCCAGCAGTCCGGGACAGCACAATGAGCAGTTCTTC. Protein: CASSPGQHNEQFF.

This clone was recorded a few times. This chain links TRBV3-1 (or the pseudogene TRBV3-2) with TRBJ1-2; TRBD1 is a possible D gene (6 bases). The CDR3 has 14 residues. Trimming took 1 base from V and 5 from J, leaving 11 bases between them. Germline assignment: CDR1 LGHDT and CDR2 YNNKEL (reference sequence). The CDR3 loop reads CASSQGRGWYGYTF. CDR3 nucleotides: TGTGCCAGCAGCCAAGGCAGGGGCTGGTATGGCTACACCTTC.

J is TRBJ2-5 and V is TRBV10-3; 8 nucleotides match TRBD2. This CDR3 is 16 amino acids long. Germline assignment: CDR1 ENHRY and CDR2 SYGVKD. The trim removed 5 bases at V and 1 base at J, leaving 9 bases unmatched. This CDR3 is CAISTPVSGAQETQYF. In DNA form, the CDR3 reads TGTGCCATCAGTACTCCCGTTAGCGGGGCCCAAGAGACCCAGTACTTC.

The V call is TRBV15, the J call TRBJ2-3; a weak D match, TRBD2 (5 bases). V lost 5 bases, J lost 5 bases, and 11 bases lay in between. CDR3 size: 13 residues. Per the germline V gene, CDR1 is LNHNV and CDR2 is YYDKDF (reference sequence). CDR3 amino acids: CATSGGERDTQYF. The CDR3 region has the DNA TGTGCCACCAGCGGAGGAGAGAGAGATACGCAGTATTTT.

The V and J genes are TRBV2 and TRBJ1-5; no firm D call. V lost 8 bases and J 4 bases, leaving 15 bases between the germline ends. CDR3 length equals 14 residues. In germline, CDR1 is SNHLY, CDR2 FYNNEI. The CDR3 spells CASGPGGLNQPQHF. As DNA, the CDR3 is TGTGCCAGCGGTCCTGGCGGCCTTAATCAGCCCCAGCATTTT.

The V gene is TRBV5-4, the J gene TRBJ2-3; 10 bases are shared with TRBD2. The ends lost 0 bases at V and 3 bases at J; junction bases unmatched: 4. CDR3 length: 16 residues. CDR1 SGHNT and CDR2 YYREEE come from the germline V gene (reference sequence). The CDR3 bases are TGTGCCAGCAGCTTGGTTACTAGCGGGACGACAGATACGCAGTATTTT. Translating it yields CASSLVTSGTTDTQYF.

The genes are TRBV5-5 and TRBJ1-4; D is uncertain. Germline values: CDR1 SGHKS, CDR2 YYEKEE (reference sequence). The germline V and J ends were trimmed by 1 base and 4 bases, with 11 bases remaining between them. The CDR3 loop spans 15 amino acids. CDR3 loop: CASSLPDGYNEKLFF. As DNA, the CDR3 is TGTGCCAGCAGCTTGCCCGACGGGTATAATGAAAAACTGTTTTTT.

The V and J genes are TRBV9 and TRBJ1-5; a weak D match, TRBD1 (5 bases). V lost 3 bases and J lost 6, with 13 bases in between. Germline V lookup: CDR1 SGDLS, CDR2 YYNGEE. The CDR3 has 14 residues. The CDR3 sequence is CASSAQGGAQPQHF. The CDR3 DNA reads as TGTGCCAGCAGCGCCCAGGGAGGGGCTCAGCCCCAGCATTTT.

This chain links TRBV29-1 with TRBJ2-7, with 7 bases identical to TRBD1. The CDR3 runs 11 residues. Trimming removed 7 bases from V and 4 bases from J; junction bases left unmatched: 4. CDR1 is SQVTM, CDR2 ANQGSEA, per germline. In DNA form, the CDR3 reads TGCAGCGCTGGGACAGATTACGAGCAGTACTTC. Its translation is CSAGTDYEQYF.

The V call is TRBV9, the J call TRBJ2-2, with 7 bases aligning to TRBD1. This CDR3 is built from 16 residues. Germline V gives CDR1 SGDLS, CDR2 YYNGEE. Unmatched junction bases numbered 10, after V lost 4 bases and J lost 4 bases. CDR3 DNA: TGTGCCAGCAGCTCGTCGACAGGGCAGAGCACCGGGGAGCTGTTTTTT. Protein sequence: CASSSSTGQSTGELFF. The full variable domain, with the rest looked up from reference TRBV9 and TRBJ2-2, is DSGVTQTPKHLITATGQRVTLRCSPRSGDLSVYWYQQSLDQGLQFLIQYYNGEERAKGNILERFSAQQFPDLHSELNLSSLELGDSALYFCASSSSTGQSTGELFFGEGSRLTVL.

The gene calls are TRBV3-1 (or the pseudogene TRBV3-2) and TRBJ1-4; TRBD1 matches at 10 bases. Germline V gives CDR1 LGHDT, CDR2 YNNKEL (reference sequence). The junction had 6 bases not matched to a gene; V was cut back by 1 base and J by 7 bases. CDR3 length: 16 amino acids. CDR3 DNA sequence: TGTGCCAGCAGCCAAGGGTTCCGGGACAGGGGTGAAAAACTGTTTTTT. It encodes CASSQGFRDRGEKLFF.

The sample holds many counts of this clone. V usage is TRBV2 and J usage is TRBJ2-2, with 8 bases lining up with TRBD1. CDR3 length: 14 residues. V gave up 4 bases and J gave up 6 bases; unmatched junction bases: 4. The germline gives CDR1 SNHLY, CDR2 FYNNEI. CDR3 sequence (DNA): TGTGCCAGCAGTGGTGACAGGGGCCCCGGGGAGCTGTTTTTT. Residues: CASSGDRGPGELFF.